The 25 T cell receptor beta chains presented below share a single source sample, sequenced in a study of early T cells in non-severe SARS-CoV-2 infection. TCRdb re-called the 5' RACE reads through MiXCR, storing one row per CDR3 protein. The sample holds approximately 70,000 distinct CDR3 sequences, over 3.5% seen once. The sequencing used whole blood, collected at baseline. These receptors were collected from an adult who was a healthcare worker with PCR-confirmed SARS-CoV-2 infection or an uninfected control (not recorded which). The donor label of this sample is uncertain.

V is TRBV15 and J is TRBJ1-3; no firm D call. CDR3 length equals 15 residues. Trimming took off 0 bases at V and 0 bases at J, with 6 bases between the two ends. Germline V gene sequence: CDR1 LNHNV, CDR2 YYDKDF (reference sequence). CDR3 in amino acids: CATSRDSLSGNTIYF. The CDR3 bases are TGTGCCACCAGCAGAGATTCACTCTCTGGAAACACCATATATTTT.

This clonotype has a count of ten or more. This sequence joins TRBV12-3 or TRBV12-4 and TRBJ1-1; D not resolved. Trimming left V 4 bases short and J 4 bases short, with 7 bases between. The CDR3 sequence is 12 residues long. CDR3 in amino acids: CASSSPSTEAFF. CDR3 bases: TGTGCCAGCAGTTCCCCTTCCACTGAAGCTTTCTTT.

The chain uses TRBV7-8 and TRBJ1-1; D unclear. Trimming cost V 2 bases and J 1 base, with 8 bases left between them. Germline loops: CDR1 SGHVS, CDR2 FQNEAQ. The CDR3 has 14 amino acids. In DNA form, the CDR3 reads TGTGCCAGCAGCTTACAGGAATCGAACACTGAAGCTTTCTTT. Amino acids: CASSLQESNTEAFF.

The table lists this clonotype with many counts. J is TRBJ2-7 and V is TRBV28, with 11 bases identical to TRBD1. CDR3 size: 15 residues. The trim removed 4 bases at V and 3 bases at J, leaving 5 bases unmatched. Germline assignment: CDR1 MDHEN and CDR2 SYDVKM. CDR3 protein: CASSSSDRGLYEQYF. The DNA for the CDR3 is TGTGCCAGCAGTTCGTCGGACAGGGGGCTCTACGAGCAGTACTTC.

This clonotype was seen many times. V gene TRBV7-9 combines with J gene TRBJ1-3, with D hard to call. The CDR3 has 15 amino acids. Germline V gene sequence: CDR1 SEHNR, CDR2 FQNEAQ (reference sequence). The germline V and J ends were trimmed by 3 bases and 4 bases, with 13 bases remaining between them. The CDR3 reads CASSFERWNGNTIYF. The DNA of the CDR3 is TGTGCCAGCAGCTTCGAGCGATGGAACGGAAACACCATATATTTT.

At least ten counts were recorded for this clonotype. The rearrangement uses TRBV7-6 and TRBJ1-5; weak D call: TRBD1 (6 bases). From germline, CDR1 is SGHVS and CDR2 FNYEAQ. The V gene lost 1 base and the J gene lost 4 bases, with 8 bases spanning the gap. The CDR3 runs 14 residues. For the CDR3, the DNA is TGTGCCAGCAGCTTAGAACAGGGAAATCAGCCCCAGCATTTT. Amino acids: CASSLEQGNQPQHF.

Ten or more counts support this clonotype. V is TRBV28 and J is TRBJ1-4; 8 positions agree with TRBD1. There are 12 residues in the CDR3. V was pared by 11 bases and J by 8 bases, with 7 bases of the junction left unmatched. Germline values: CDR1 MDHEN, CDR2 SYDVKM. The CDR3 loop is CAVSRTGEKLFF. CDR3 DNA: TGTGCCGTTTCCCGGACAGGGGAAAAACTGTTTTTT.

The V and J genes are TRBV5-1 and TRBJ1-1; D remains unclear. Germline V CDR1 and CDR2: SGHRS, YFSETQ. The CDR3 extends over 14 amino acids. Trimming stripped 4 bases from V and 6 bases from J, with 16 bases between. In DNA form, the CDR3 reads TGCGCCAGCAGCCTGGACGGGGTGAGCTCTGAAGCTTTCTTT. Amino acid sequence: CASSLDGVSSEAFF.

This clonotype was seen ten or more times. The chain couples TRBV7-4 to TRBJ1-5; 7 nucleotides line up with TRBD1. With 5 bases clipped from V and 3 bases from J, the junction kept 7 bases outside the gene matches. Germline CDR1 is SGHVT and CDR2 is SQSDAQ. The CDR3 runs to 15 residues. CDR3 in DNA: TGTGCCAGCAGCCCACACAGGGGCCACAATCAGCCCCAGCATTTT. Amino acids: CASSPHRGHNQPQHF.

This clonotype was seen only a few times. The CDR3 loop reads CASSRTLGSEQYF. The CDR3 DNA is TGTGCCAGCAGCCGGACCCTTGGCAGCGAGCAGTACTTC. The V call is TRBV12-3 or TRBV12-4, the J call TRBJ2-7; D is unclear. Trimming cost V 6 bases and J 6 bases, with 15 bases left between them. The length of the CDR3 is 13 residues.

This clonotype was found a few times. CDR3 region: CSAQSDGLLDNEQFF. The CDR3 bases are TGCAGTGCCCAATCTGACGGACTACTTGACAATGAGCAGTTCTTC. This sequence joins TRBV20-1 and TRBJ2-1; possibly TRBD2 for D (6 bases). Per germline, CDR1 DFQATT and CDR2 SNEGSKA (reference sequence). This CDR3 region has 15 residues. The V end was cut by 6 bases, the J end by 5 bases, with 20 bases between.

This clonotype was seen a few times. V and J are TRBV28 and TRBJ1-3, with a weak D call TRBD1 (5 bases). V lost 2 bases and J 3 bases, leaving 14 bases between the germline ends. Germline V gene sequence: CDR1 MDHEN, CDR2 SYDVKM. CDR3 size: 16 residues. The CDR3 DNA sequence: TGTGCCAGCAGTTTAGGAGGGGATGTAGGTGGAAACACCATATATTTT. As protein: CASSLGGDVGGNTIYF.

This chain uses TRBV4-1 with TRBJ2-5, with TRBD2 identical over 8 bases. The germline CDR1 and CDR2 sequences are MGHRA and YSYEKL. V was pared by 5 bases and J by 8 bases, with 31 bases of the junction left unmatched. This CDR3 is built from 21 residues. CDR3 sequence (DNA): TGCGCCAGCAGCTCGCGGTCTCCAAGGGGGAGTAGTAGCGGGGATTCGGAAACCCAGTACTTC. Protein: CASSSRSPRGSSSGDSETQYF.

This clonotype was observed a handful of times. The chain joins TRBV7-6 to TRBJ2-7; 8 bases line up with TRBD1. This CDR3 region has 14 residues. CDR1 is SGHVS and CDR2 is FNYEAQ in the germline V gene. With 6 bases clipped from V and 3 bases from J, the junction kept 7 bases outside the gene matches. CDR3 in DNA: TGTGCCAGCAGTTATCAGGGGGCCGACTACGAGCAGTACTTC. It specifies CASSYQGADYEQYF.

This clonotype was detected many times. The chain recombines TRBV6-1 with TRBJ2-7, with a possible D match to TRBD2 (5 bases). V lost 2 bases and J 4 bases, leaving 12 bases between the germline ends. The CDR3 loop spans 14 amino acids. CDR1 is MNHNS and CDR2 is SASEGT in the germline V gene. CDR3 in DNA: TGTGCCAGCAGTGAATCGGGGAGAGGGTACGAGCAGTACTTC. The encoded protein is CASSESGRGYEQYF.

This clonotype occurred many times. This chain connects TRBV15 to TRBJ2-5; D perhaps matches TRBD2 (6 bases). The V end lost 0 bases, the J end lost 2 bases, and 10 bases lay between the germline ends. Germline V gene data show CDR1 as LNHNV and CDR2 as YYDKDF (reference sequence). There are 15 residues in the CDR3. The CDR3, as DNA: TGTGCCACCAGCAGAGATGAGGCGGGGCAAGAGACCCAGTACTTC. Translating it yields CATSRDEAGQETQYF.

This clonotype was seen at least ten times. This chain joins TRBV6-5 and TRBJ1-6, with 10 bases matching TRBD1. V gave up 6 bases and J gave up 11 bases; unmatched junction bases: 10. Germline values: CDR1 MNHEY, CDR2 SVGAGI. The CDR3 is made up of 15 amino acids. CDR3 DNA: TGTGCCAGCAGCGAAGGGCGGACAGGGGGACCACCCCTCCACTTT. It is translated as CASSEGRTGGPPLHF.

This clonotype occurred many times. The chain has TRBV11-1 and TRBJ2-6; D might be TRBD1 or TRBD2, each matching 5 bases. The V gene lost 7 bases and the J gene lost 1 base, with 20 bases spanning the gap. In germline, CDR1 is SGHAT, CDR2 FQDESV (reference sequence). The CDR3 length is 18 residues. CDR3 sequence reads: CASKSGADDISGANVLTF. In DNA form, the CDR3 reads TGTGCCAGCAAATCCGGGGCGGATGACATATCTGGGGCCAACGTCCTGACTTTC.

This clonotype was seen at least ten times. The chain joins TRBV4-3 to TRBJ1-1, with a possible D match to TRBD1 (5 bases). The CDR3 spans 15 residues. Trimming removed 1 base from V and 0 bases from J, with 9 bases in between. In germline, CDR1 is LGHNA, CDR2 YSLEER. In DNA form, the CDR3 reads TGCGCCAGCAGCCAAGCCGGACAAGTGAACACTGAAGCTTTCTTT. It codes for CASSQAGQVNTEAFF.

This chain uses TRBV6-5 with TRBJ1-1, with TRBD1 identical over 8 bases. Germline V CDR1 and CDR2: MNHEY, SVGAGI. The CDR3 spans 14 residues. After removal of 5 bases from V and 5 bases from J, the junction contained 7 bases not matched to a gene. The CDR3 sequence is CASSTQGAWTEAFF. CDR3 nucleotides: TGTGCCAGCAGTACCCAGGGGGCTTGGACTGAAGCTTTCTTT.

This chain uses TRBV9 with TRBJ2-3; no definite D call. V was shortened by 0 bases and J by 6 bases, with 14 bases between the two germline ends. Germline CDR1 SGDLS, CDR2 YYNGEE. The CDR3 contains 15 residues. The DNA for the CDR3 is TGTGCCAGCAGCGTAGCCGAAATTCCCCGGGATACGCAGTATTTT. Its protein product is CASSVAEIPRDTQYF.

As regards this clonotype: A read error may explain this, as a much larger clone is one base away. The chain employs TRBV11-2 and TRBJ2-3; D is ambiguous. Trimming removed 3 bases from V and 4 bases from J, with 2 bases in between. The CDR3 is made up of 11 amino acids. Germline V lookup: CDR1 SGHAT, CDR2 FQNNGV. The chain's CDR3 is CASSFSDTQYF. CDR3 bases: TGTGCCAGCAGCTTTTCAGATACGCAGTATTTT. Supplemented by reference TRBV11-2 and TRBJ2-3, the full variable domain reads EAGVAQSPRYKIIEKRQSVAFWCNPISGHATLYWYQQILGQGPKLLIQFQNNGVVDDSQLPKDRFSAERLKGVDSTLKIQPAKLEDSAVYLCASSFSDTQYFGPGTRLTVL.

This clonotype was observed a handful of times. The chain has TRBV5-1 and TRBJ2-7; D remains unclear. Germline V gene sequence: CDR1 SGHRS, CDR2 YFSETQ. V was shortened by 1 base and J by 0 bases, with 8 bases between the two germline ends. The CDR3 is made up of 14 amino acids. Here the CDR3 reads CASSLSADSYEQYF. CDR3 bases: TGCGCCAGCAGCTTGTCGGCCGACTCCTACGAGCAGTACTTC. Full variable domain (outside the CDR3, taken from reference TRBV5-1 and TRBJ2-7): KAGVTQTPRYLIKTRGQQVTLSCSPISGHRSVSWYQQTPGQGLQFLFEYFSETQRNKGNFPGRFSGRQFSNSRSEMNVSTLELGDSALYLCASSLSADSYEQYFGPGTRLTVT.

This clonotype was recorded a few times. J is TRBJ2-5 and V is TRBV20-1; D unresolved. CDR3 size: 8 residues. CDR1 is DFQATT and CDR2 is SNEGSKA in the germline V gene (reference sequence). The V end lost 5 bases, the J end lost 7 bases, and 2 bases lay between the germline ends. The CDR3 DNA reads TGCAGTGCTGGGACCCAGTACTTC. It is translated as CSAGTQYF.

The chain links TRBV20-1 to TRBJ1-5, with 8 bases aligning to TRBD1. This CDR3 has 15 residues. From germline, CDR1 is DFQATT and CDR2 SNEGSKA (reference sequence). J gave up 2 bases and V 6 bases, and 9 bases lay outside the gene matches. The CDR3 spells CSAAQGASGNQPQHF. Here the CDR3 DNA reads TGCAGTGCCGCCCAGGGGGCGTCGGGCAATCAGCCCCAGCATTTT.